This TCR beta chain was obtained from a study of identical twins. The study's findings and limits: Twin pairs had excess sharing that was weaker in beta out-of-frame sequences. The study based its conclusions on cross-sectional statistical analysis and did not follow the same donors.

The junction had 5 bases not matched to a gene; V was cut back by 2 bases and J by 1 base. Germline CDR1 SGHDT, CDR2 YYEEEE. The CDR3 totals 16 residues. This clonotype was observed a handful of times. Its antigen is currently unknown. The authors used template switching to add a universal primer site and gave cDNA unique molecular identifiers. TCRdb analysed the 5' RACE reads with MiXCR anew, one entry per CDR3 protein. The repertoire includes around 500,000 distinct CDR3 sequences, over 12% of them detected once, and about 0.53% sits in the top ten. The donor group consisted entirely of healthy Caucasians. These data also formed part of another study, on yellow fever vaccine responses in identical twins.

V is TRBV5-6 and J is TRBJ2-3; 9 bases agree with TRBD2. The sequence derives from a woman aged 18-29 years in good health. Sequenced material: CD4+ T cells sorted from blood. CDR3 protein: CASSLNAGGRTDTQYF. DNA of the CDR3: TGTGCCAGCAGCTTAAATGCGGGAGGGCGCACAGATACGCAGTATTTT.